The clone carrying this TCR beta chain was seen a few times. This sample is drawn from a study of blood T cell repertoires in COVID-19. Across the study: The analysed material was cDNA or gDNA that came from T cells, B-cell-depleted T cells, or PBMCs.

The CDR3 consists of 16 residues. Germline V gene sequence: CDR1 SGHKS, CDR2 YYEKEE (reference sequence). Trimming took off 0 bases at V and 0 bases at J, with 10 bases between the two ends. Method: immunoSEQ multiplex PCR; TCRdb's copy keeps in-frame clones and lacks some. Of hundreds of thousands of clones in the sample, 75% to 90% were seen once. The TCR comes from a woman aged 30 to 39 with active or convalescent COVID-19. The chain is built from TRBV5-5 and TRBJ1-3; possible D gene TRBD1, 5 bases. Specimen: peripheral blood. CDR3 residues: CASSLVQGRSGNTIYF. The CDR3 DNA reads TGTGCCAGCAGCTTGGTGCAGGGCCGCTCTGGAAACACCATATATTTT.